These 4 T cell receptor beta chains originate from one sample sequenced in a study of blood T cell repertoires in COVID-19. Clones were sequenced by immunoSEQ multiplex PCR, and TCRdb holds only the in-frame ones, with some missing. The data show just over 300,000 clones, approximately 90% seen once. The sample consisted of PBMCs or T cells enriched from blood (not recorded which). The receptor set was obtained from a man aged 25-45 years who had recovered from COVID-19.

This rearrangement joins TRBV30 to TRBJ1-5, with 9 bases fitting TRBD1. The CDR3 consists of 13 residues. CDR1 is GTSNPN, CDR2 SVGIG, per germline (reference sequence). The J segment lost 6 bases and the V segment lost 4 bases, leaving 4 bases of the junction unmatched. The CDR3 DNA reads TGTGCCTGGACACAGGGGGCCGGTCAGCCCCAGCATTTT. The encoded protein is CAWTQGAGQPQHF.

This chain links TRBV24-1 with TRBJ1-5, with TRBD1 identical over 8 bases. The CDR3 length is 14 residues. The J segment lost 7 bases and the V segment lost 6 bases, leaving 7 bases of the junction unmatched. Germline CDR1 is KGHDR and CDR2 is SFDVKD. CDR3 coding DNA: TGTGCCACCAGTACCGGGACAGGACAACAGCCCCAGCATTTT. This translates into CATSTGTGQQPQHF.

Only one count was recorded for this clone. The chain has TRBV5-4 and TRBJ2-7; 8 bases are a match to TRBD2. The ends lost 4 bases at V and 4 bases at J; junction bases unmatched: 13. The germline V gene encodes CDR1 SGHNT and CDR2 YYREEE (reference sequence). The CDR3 spans 16 residues. Written as DNA, the CDR3 is TGTGCCAGCAGCCCCGGAGGGAGCGGGAGTAGGTACGAGCAGTACTTC. Protein sequence: CASSPGGSGSRYEQYF.

This sequence joins TRBV5-1 and TRBJ2-5; 10 positions agree with TRBD1. The CDR3 totals 15 residues. In germline, CDR1 is SGHRS, CDR2 YFSETQ. The V segment lost 0 bases and the J segment 5 bases; nucleotides outside the gene matches: 4. The CDR3 is CASSLAGQGSETQYF. DNA for the CDR3: TGCGCCAGCAGCTTGGCGGGACAGGGGAGCGAGACCCAGTACTTC.